Below, 26 T cell receptor beta chains from the same sample are listed, as sequenced in a study of OX40 agonist ivuxolimab in advanced cancers. Assay used: immunoSEQ multiplex PCR; TCRdb lists only in-frame clones, some missing. The sample lists about 82,000 clones; less than 90% were seen once. Source: CD4+ or CD8+ T cells sorted from blood, taken in a trial of the OX40 agonist ivuxolimab. Every receptor here comes from an adult with an advanced solid tumor such as melanoma, head and neck, liver or kidney cancer.

J is TRBJ2-7 and V is TRBV7-3; TRBD1 is a possible D gene (6 bases). V was cut by 5 bases and J by 0 bases, with 11 bases left in between. The CDR3 runs 14 residues. Germline V gene sequence: CDR1 SGHTA, CDR2 FQGTGA. The CDR3 protein is CASSPQGSSYEQYF. CDR3 in DNA: TGTGCCAGCAGCCCTCAGGGGAGCTCCTACGAGCAGTACTTC.

V usage is TRBV4-3 and J usage is TRBJ2-3; TRBD1 matches 8 bases. Per the germline V gene, CDR1 is LGHNA and CDR2 is YSLEER. CDR3 size: 21 residues. J lost 6 bases, V lost 1 base, and 24 bases had no gene match. Here the CDR3 DNA reads TGCGCCAGCAGCCAAGCTGGGGACCTTTGGACAGGGAAATCACAAGGGGATACGCAGTATTTT. Encoded protein: CASSQAGDLWTGKSQGDTQYF.

The rearrangement uses TRBV6-5 and TRBJ1-6; D unresolved. This CDR3 is built from 13 residues. Trimming cost V 6 bases and J 10 bases, with 13 bases left between them. Germline values: CDR1 MNHEY, CDR2 SVGAGI. In DNA form, the CDR3 reads TGTGCCAGCAGCACGGGCCGTCCCTCACCCCTCCACTTT. It translates to CASSTGRPSPLHF.

The chain combines TRBV6-6 with TRBJ2-1; 8 bases map to TRBD2. Losses at the gene ends were 2 bases for V and 8 bases for J; bases not matched to a gene: 5. The CDR3 totals 14 residues. Germline V gene lookup returns CDR1 MNHNY and CDR2 SVGAGI (reference sequence). The CDR3 coding sequence is TGTGCCAGCAGTTACATCGGGGGGGGCGATGAGCAGTTCTTC. This gives the protein CASSYIGGGDEQFF.

The rearrangement uses TRBV30 and TRBJ2-5; no definite D call. Trimming took off 2 bases at V and 2 bases at J, with 9 bases between the two ends. The CDR3 contains 13 residues. In germline, CDR1 is GTSNPN, CDR2 SVGIG (reference sequence). The DNA for the CDR3 is TGTGCCTGGAGTCTCAGCAGTCAAGAGACCCAGTACTTC. Protein sequence: CAWSLSSQETQYF.

This clone was recorded once. This rearrangement joins TRBV11-2 to TRBJ2-2; 7 positions agree with TRBD1. The trim removed 1 base at V and 5 bases at J, leaving 10 bases unmatched. CDR3 length equals 17 residues. CDR1 and CDR2 from the germline V gene are SGHAT and FQNNGV. In nucleotides, the CDR3 is TGTGCCAGCAGCTTAGGCCCCCGACAGGGCCGGACCGGGGAGCTGTTTTTT. It yields the protein CASSLGPRQGRTGELFF.

The J gene is TRBJ2-7, the V gene TRBV7-9, with D maybe TRBD1 (6 bases). The germline V gene encodes CDR1 SEHNR and CDR2 FQNEAQ (reference sequence). The CDR3 is 15 residues long. Trimming cost V 4 bases and J 2 bases, with 15 bases left between them. CDR3 amino acids: CASSSPRTVPYEQYF. Here the CDR3 DNA reads TGTGCCAGCAGCTCCCCTAGGACAGTCCCCTACGAGCAGTACTTC. The full variable domain, its missing parts supplied by reference TRBV7-9 and TRBJ2-7, is DTGVSQNPRHKITKRGQNVTFRCDPISEHNRLYWYRQTLGQGPEFLTYFQNEAQLEKSRLLSDRFSAERPKGSFSTLEIQRTEQGDSAMYLCASSSPRTVPYEQYFGPGTRLTVT.

The chain employs TRBV30 and TRBJ2-5; a weak D match, TRBD1 (5 bases). CDR3 size: 16 residues. Germline values: CDR1 GTSNPN, CDR2 SVGIG (reference sequence). V dropped 0 bases and J dropped 0 bases, with 14 bases sitting between them. The CDR3 bases are TGTGCCTGGAGTGTACCGGACATACGGAACCAAGAGACCCAGTACTTC. Translated: CAWSVPDIRNQETQYF.

The chain is built from TRBV18 and TRBJ1-1; maybe TRBD1 (6 bases). CDR1 KGHSH and CDR2 LQKENI come from the germline V gene. The CDR3 has 15 amino acids. The V end was cut by 3 bases, the J end by 3 bases, with 14 bases between. CDR3 sequence (DNA): TGTGCCAGCTCACCCCAGGGAGGGGGAGACACTGAAGCTTTCTTT. Its translation: CASSPQGGGDTEAFF.

The table lists this clone with a few counts. The CDR3 reads CSARGVVGYTF. The CDR3, as DNA: TGCAGTGCTAGGGGGGTGGTTGGCTACACCTTC. This chain links TRBV20-1 with TRBJ1-2; TRBD1 is a possible D gene (5 bases). The CDR3 is 11 amino acids. Germline V gene lookup returns CDR1 DFQATT and CDR2 SNEGSKA (reference sequence). Trimming stripped 3 bases from V and 7 bases from J, with 9 bases between.

The rearrangement links TRBV10-1 to TRBJ1-1, with a possible D match to TRBD1 (5 bases). The CDR3 spans 14 residues. Germline-derived CDR1 and CDR2 are WNHNN and SYGVQD (reference sequence). Trimming stripped 2 bases from V and 4 bases from J, with 11 bases between. CDR3 residues: CASSEPTGVTEAFF. The CDR3 DNA reads TGCGCCAGCAGTGAGCCGACGGGGGTCACTGAAGCTTTCTTT.

This clone has just a few counts. The V call is TRBV2, the J call TRBJ1-5, with 8 positions matching TRBD1. Trimming removed 7 bases from V and 6 bases from J; junction bases left unmatched: 8. This CDR3 contains 14 residues. Germline V CDR1 and CDR2: SNHLY, FYNNEI. CDR3 in DNA: TGTGCCAGCATTCAAGACAGGGGTGTTCAGCCCCAGCATTTT. Translating gives CASIQDRGVQPQHF.

The chain joins TRBV6-5 to TRBJ2-4; possibly TRBD1 for D (5 bases). The germline V gene has CDR1 MNHEY and CDR2 SVGAGI. The CDR3 is 14 residues long. Trimming took off 0 bases at V and 4 bases at J, with 7 bases between the two ends. CDR3 nucleotides: TGTGCCAGCAGTTACTCGCGACAGAAAAACATTCAGTACTTC. Encoded protein: CASSYSRQKNIQYF.

The J gene is TRBJ2-3, the V gene TRBV7-2, with 10 bases that match TRBD2. The V gene's germline CDR1 is SGHTA and CDR2 FQGNSA. The ends lost 3 bases at V and 5 bases at J; junction bases unmatched: 11. This CDR3 is built from 17 residues. Written as DNA, the CDR3 is TGTGCCAGCAGCTTCCGCCGAAGCGGGGGGGCCGTAGATACGCAGTATTTT. Translated, it gives CASSFRRSGGAVDTQYF.

This clone has just one count. This chain uses TRBV5-6 with TRBJ2-3; D ambiguous. Trimming left V 1 base short and J 0 bases short, with 9 bases between. Germline CDR1 SGHDT, CDR2 YYEEEE. The CDR3 covers 15 residues. The CDR3 nucleotides read TGTGCCAGCAGCTTGCTACTATCTAGCACAGATACGCAGTATTTT. It specifies CASSLLLSSTDTQYF.

The chain is built from TRBV11-1 and TRBJ2-6; 8 nucleotides agree with TRBD1. The CDR3 totals 17 residues. The ends lost 4 bases at V and 0 bases at J; junction bases unmatched: 5. Looked up from germline, CDR1 is SGHAT and CDR2 is FQDESV (reference sequence). The CDR3 protein is CASSYGQGFSGANVLTF. For the CDR3, the DNA is TGTGCCAGCAGCTATGGACAGGGCTTCTCTGGGGCCAACGTCCTGACTTTC.

The chain has TRBV5-6 and TRBJ2-7; 11 bases are a match to TRBD2. V gave up 2 bases and J gave up 4 bases; unmatched junction bases: 5. The germline CDR1 and CDR2 sequences are SGHDT and YYEEEE. CDR3 size: 15 residues. Here the CDR3 reads CASSFPLAGVYEQYF. DNA for the CDR3: TGTGCCAGCAGCTTTCCACTAGCGGGGGTTTACGAGCAGTACTTC. Combining the CDR3 with reference TRBV5-6 and TRBJ2-7 gives the whole variable domain DAGVTQSPTHLIKTRGQQVTLRCSPKSGHDTVSWYQQALGQGPQFIFQYYEEEERQRGNFPDRFSGHQFPNYSSELNVNALLLGDSALYLCASSFPLAGVYEQYFGPGTRLTVT.

The chain uses TRBV6-5 and TRBJ1-6, with 10 bases identical to TRBD1. From germline, CDR1 is MNHEY and CDR2 SVGAGI. This CDR3 has 15 amino acids. With 0 bases clipped from V and 9 bases from J, the junction kept 2 bases outside the gene matches. CDR3 sequence (DNA): TGTGCCAGCAGTTACTCAGACAGGGGGCTTTCACCCCTCCACTTT. It yields the protein CASSYSDRGLSPLHF.

The V call is TRBV7-9, the J call TRBJ2-3, with D perhaps assigned TRBD1 or TRBD2 (6 bases each). V was trimmed by 5 bases and J by 2 bases, leaving 14 bases between them. The CDR3 spans 15 residues. Germline CDR1 and CDR2: SEHNR and FQNEAQ (reference sequence). The CDR3 region is CASSPGASSTDTQYF. The CDR3 DNA is TGTGCCAGCAGCCCGGGGGCCTCCTCCACAGATACGCAGTATTTT.

The J gene is TRBJ1-6, the V gene TRBV6-6; TRBD1 agrees at 10 bases. CDR1 is MNHNY and CDR2 is SVGAGI in the germline V gene (reference sequence). V shed 5 bases, J shed 10 bases, and the junction held 5 bases outside the gene matches. This CDR3 spans 14 amino acids. In nucleotides, the CDR3 is TGTGCCAGCAGTCCGACAGGGGGCGGCTCACCCCTCCACTTT. It encodes CASSPTGGGSPLHF.

This chain uses TRBV11-2 with TRBJ2-1, with 7 bases identical to TRBD1. CDR3 size: 15 residues. CDR1 is SGHAT, CDR2 FQNNGV, per germline. The V gene end was trimmed by 5 bases and the J gene end by 4 bases; junction bases not matched to a gene: 8. The CDR3, as DNA: TGTGCCAGCAGCCTAAGACAGGGACCTTACAATGAGCAGTTCTTC. It is translated as CASSLRQGPYNEQFF.

The count of this clone is one. The chain combines TRBV27 with TRBJ2-3, with TRBD2 identical over 11 bases. CDR1 and CDR2 (germline): MNHEY, SMNVEV (reference sequence). V gave up 2 bases and J gave up 1 base; unmatched junction bases: 11. The CDR3 sequence is 19 residues long. The CDR3 DNA reads as TGTGCCAGCAGTTTAGATAGCGGGGGGGTTTATGGGCGCACAGATACGCAGTATTTT. Amino acid sequence: CASSLDSGGVYGRTDTQYF.

The V call is TRBV5-1, the J call TRBJ1-2; 7 bases map to TRBD1. From germline, CDR1 is SGHRS and CDR2 YFSETQ. The CDR3 spans 14 residues. V lost 0 bases to trimming and J lost 4 bases; unmatched junction nucleotides: 3. CDR3 DNA: TGCGCCAGCAGCTTGGGGGACAGACTCTATGGCTACACCTTC. It specifies CASSLGDRLYGYTF.

The gene calls are TRBV6-1 and TRBJ2-1; tentative D call: TRBD2 (6 bases). CDR3 length: 16 residues. The germline V gene encodes CDR1 MNHNS and CDR2 SASEGT. The ends were cut back, 0 bases at V and 6 bases at J, with 15 bases in the middle. CDR3 loop: CASSEALLGGGNEQFF. CDR3 in DNA: TGTGCCAGCAGTGAAGCGCTTCTGGGGGGTGGCAATGAGCAGTTCTTC.

This clone showed up just a few times. The rearrangement uses TRBV9 and TRBJ1-1; D might be TRBD1 (5 bases). V shed 0 bases and J shed 1 base, with 10 bases lying between them. This CDR3 contains 15 residues. Germline assignment: CDR1 SGDLS and CDR2 YYNGEE. CDR3 bases: TGTGCCAGCAGCGTAGTCTGGACAACGAACACTGAAGCTTTCTTT. Translating gives CASSVVWTTNTEAFF. The full variable domain, completed using reference TRBV9 and TRBJ1-1, is DSGVTQTPKHLITATGQRVTLRCSPRSGDLSVYWYQQSLDQGLQFLIQYYNGEERAKGNILERFSAQQFPDLHSELNLSSLELGDSALYFCASSVVWTTNTEAFFGQGTRLTVV.

The chain couples TRBV30 to TRBJ1-2; D perhaps matches TRBD1 (5 bases). This CDR3 has 15 residues. CDR1 GTSNPN and CDR2 SVGIG come from the germline V gene (reference sequence). The germline V and J ends were trimmed by 3 bases and 2 bases, with 16 bases remaining between them. For the CDR3, the DNA is TGTGCCTGGAGCGACACTCAGGGAGTCAACTATGGCTACACCTTC. Its protein is CAWSDTQGVNYGYTF.